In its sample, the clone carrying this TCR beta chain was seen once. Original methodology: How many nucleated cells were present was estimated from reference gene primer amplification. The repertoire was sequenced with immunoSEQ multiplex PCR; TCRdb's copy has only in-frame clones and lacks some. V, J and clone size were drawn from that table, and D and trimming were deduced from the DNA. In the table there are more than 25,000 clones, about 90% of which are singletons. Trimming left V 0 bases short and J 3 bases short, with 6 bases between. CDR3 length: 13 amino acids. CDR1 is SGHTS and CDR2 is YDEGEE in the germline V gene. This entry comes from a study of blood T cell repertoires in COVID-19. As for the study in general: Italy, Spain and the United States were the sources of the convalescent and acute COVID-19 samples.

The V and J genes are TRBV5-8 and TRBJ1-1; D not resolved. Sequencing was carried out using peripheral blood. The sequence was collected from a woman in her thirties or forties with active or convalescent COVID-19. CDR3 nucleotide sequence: TGTGCCAGCAGCTTGGGGCGGGACACTGAAGCTTTCTTT. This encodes CASSLGRDTEAFF.